This T cell receptor (beta chain) is drawn from a study of CD8 T cells in ankylosing spondylitis. Study-wide points: The disease-linked clones had a CD8+ phenotype and low blood frequencies. One TCR beta motif, made up of about 8 highly homologous variants, appeared characteristic of ankylosing spondylitis blood.

This clonotype was detected a few times. Its antigen is not known. The CDR3 spans 17 residues. Germline CDR1 reads SGHTA; CDR2 reads FQGNSA. V shed 4 bases and J 6 bases; nucleotides not matched to a gene: 12. For TCR beta, libraries came from quantitative 5'-RACE with molecular barcodes. TCRdb reanalysed the 5' RACE reads using MiXCR and keeps one entry per CDR3 protein. The sample shows tens of thousands of distinct CDR3 sequences, roughly 8.5% of them seen only once. The chain has TRBV7-2 and TRBJ1-1, with 12 bases identical to TRBD1. Sequencing input: blood, either unsorted or a sorted T cell fraction (not recorded which). This TCR came from a male donor with ankylosing spondylitis. The CDR3, as DNA: TGTGCCAGCAGCTCGACCGGGACAGGGGGCAGAACCGCTGAAGCTTTCTTT. Its protein product is CASSSTGTGGRTAEAFF.